In this sample, the clone carrying this TCR beta chain turned up a few times. Its cognate antigen is unknown. Data came from immunoSEQ multiplex PCR; TCRdb stores just in-frame clones and leaves some out. The sample contains about 350,000 clones, 70% to 90% of which appear only once. Treatment of the sample: roughly 20 received Ad26.COV2.S at low or high dose, single or two shots; about 5 received placebo; per-sample allocation not given. Repertoires come from day 63 after the first vaccine or placebo injection. An Ad26 vector expressing Wuhan-strain SARS-CoV-2 spike constituted the vaccine. Germline V gene sequence: CDR1 SGHRS, CDR2 YFSETQ. Trimming cost V 4 bases and J 0 bases, with 8 bases left between them. This CDR3 has 13 amino acids. This sample was taken from a study of Ad26.COV2.S vaccination and SARS-CoV-2 variants. Study results and caveats: Responses of T cells in total may have been underestimated by the TCR breadth and depth analyses.

The gene calls are TRBV5-1 and TRBJ2-7; D perhaps matches TRBD1 (5 bases). The sequenced sample was peripheral blood, obtained in a trial of Ad26.COV2.S vaccine versus placebo. This receptor was taken from a person between 18 and 59 years old who received the Ad26.COV2.S COVID-19 vaccine or a placebo. In nucleotides, the CDR3 is TGCGCCAGCAGCCACGACAGCTCCTACGAGCAGTACTTC. Its translation: CASSHDSSYEQYF.